The present T cell receptor beta chain was sequenced within a study of cytomegalovirus exposure and HLA in healthy donors. As to this clone: Antigen unknown.

V shed 3 bases and J shed 1 base, with 13 bases lying between them. This CDR3 spans 15 amino acids. Per the germline V gene, CDR1 is SGHRS and CDR2 is YFSETQ. It was with 60 Vbeta and 13 Jbeta primers that the PCR ran. Repertoires were generated with immunoSEQ multiplex PCR, while TCRdb's copy carries only in-frame clones and drops some. Of 240,000 or so clones in the sample, about 80% were seen once. Study results and limitations: In the analysis, some V segments, TRBV6-2 and TRBV6-3 included, were excluded as indistinguishable. What a later analysis showed was that several of the most significant clusters appeared linked to common viral pathogens. DRB1 had the most TCR associations and HLA-C the fewest, a later analysis found, with rates varying by HLA locus.

This chain uses TRBV5-1 with TRBJ1-1; D is unclear. The sequencing sample was made of PBMCs. The sequence came from a woman aged 55-75 years in good health and CMV-seropositive. In nucleotides, the CDR3 is TGCGCCAGCAGCTCGGAAGGAGGGAAGAACACTGAAGCTTTCTTT. Its protein product is CASSSEGGKNTEAFF.